The 14 T cell receptor beta chains listed next were all sequenced from one sample in a study of T cells after yellow fever vaccination. Each CDR3 protein gets one entry after TCRdb re-called the 5' RACE reads with MiXCR. In the table there are around 46,000 distinct CDR3 sequences, approximately 7% of which are singletons. The sample in question was CD8+ T cells sorted from PBMCs, obtained roughly 14 days after the first yellow fever vaccination. The receptor set was obtained from a man younger than 30 who received the YFV17D yellow fever vaccine.

This clonotype was detected ten times or more. The genes are TRBV5-6 and TRBJ2-2; 9 positions match TRBD1. In germline, CDR1 is SGHDT, CDR2 YYEEEE. With 1 base clipped from V and 2 bases from J, the junction kept 3 bases outside the gene matches. The CDR3 is made up of 16 amino acids. CDR3 protein: CASSLLGQGNTGELFF. As DNA, the CDR3 is TGTGCCAGCAGCTTGCTGGGACAGGGTAACACCGGGGAGCTGTTTTTT. The variable domain in full, with the rest retrieved from reference TRBV5-6 and TRBJ2-2, is DAGVTQSPTHLIKTRGQQVTLRCSPKSGHDTVSWYQQALGQGPQFIFQYYEEEERQRGNFPDRFSGHQFPNYSSELNVNALLLGDSALYLCASSLLGQGNTGELFFGEGSRLTVL.

A few counts support this clonotype. V gene TRBV7-9 combines with J gene TRBJ2-2; 9 nucleotides agree with TRBD1. This CDR3 is built from 15 residues. Per germline, CDR1 SEHNR and CDR2 FQNEAQ (reference sequence). Losses at the gene ends were 6 bases for V and 9 bases for J; bases not matched to a gene: 11. CDR3 amino acids: CASRGWTGEIRELFF. The DNA for the CDR3 is TGTGCCAGCAGAGGATGGACAGGGGAAATACGGGAGCTGTTTTTT.

This chain links TRBV5-1 with TRBJ1-1; D might be TRBD1 (6 bases). V gave up 0 bases and J gave up 6 bases, with 9 bases separating them. Germline lookup yields CDR1 SGHRS and CDR2 YFSETQ. The CDR3 loop spans 13 amino acids. In DNA, the CDR3 is TGCGCCAGCAGCTTGGGCCGACAGGCTGAAGCTTTCTTT. Translating gives CASSLGRQAEAFF.

This clonotype was detected ten times or more. This chain links TRBV12-3 or TRBV12-4 with TRBJ1-5, with a possible D match to TRBD1 (5 bases). The germline V and J ends were trimmed by 3 bases and 0 bases, with 6 bases remaining between them. The CDR3 sequence is 14 residues long. The CDR3 bases are TGTGCCAGCAGTTTGAGGGGTAGCAATCAGCCCCAGCATTTT. Translation: CASSLRGSNQPQHF.

In its sample, this clonotype was seen many times. This chain joins TRBV12-3 or TRBV12-4 and TRBJ2-1; 9 bases are shared with TRBD2. The CDR3 totals 15 residues. The ends lost 9 bases at V and 4 bases at J; junction bases unmatched: 10. CDR3 coding DNA: TGTGCCAGTGGGCGGGGGGGCCAGGAGTACAATGAGCAGTTCTTC. It translates to CASGRGGQEYNEQFF.

This clonotype was counted at least ten times. The rearrangement joins TRBV23-1 to TRBJ2-2, with TRBD1 matching over 8 bases. TRBV23-1 is reported as an ORF; its role is uncertain. The CDR3 totals 17 residues. The J segment lost 3 bases and the V segment lost 0 bases, leaving 6 bases of the junction unmatched. This CDR3 reads CASSQSEDRADTGELFF. In DNA, the CDR3 is TGCGCCAGCAGTCAATCTGAGGACAGGGCGGACACCGGGGAGCTGTTTTTT.

In its sample, this clonotype was seen many times. The chain is built from TRBV20-1 and TRBJ2-1, with 10 bases aligning to TRBD2. The ends lost 1 base at V and 10 bases at J; junction bases unmatched: 13. Germline CDR1 and CDR2: DFQATT and SNEGSKA (reference sequence). The CDR3 spans 16 residues. The CDR3, as DNA: TGCAGTGCTAGAGTTCAGCGGGGGGGCTCAAGTCGCGAGCAGTTCTTC. As protein: CSARVQRGGSSREQFF.

This clonotype came up many times. The chain carries TRBV5-6 and TRBJ2-7; D gene uncertain. This CDR3 is 13 amino acids long. Germline lookup yields CDR1 SGHDT and CDR2 YYEEEE. V was clipped by 4 bases and J by 0 bases, with 8 bases between them. CDR3 nucleotides: TGTGCCAGCAGCGGGGTAGACTCCTACGAGCAGTACGTC. It yields the protein CASSGVDSYEQYV.

This clonotype showed up many times. The J gene is TRBJ2-7, the V gene TRBV6-5, with 8 nucleotides matching TRBD1. Germline V gene data show CDR1 as MNHEY and CDR2 as SVGAGI. The trim removed 3 bases at V and 5 bases at J, leaving 15 bases unmatched. The CDR3 has 17 residues. CDR3 bases: TGTGCCAGCAGTTATATCCCCCCGGACAGGGCCTCTGACGAGCAGTACGTC. Residues: CASSYIPPDRASDEQYV.

This clonotype appeared many times. This chain joins TRBV6-2 or TRBV6-3 and TRBJ1-5; D perhaps matches TRBD1 (5 bases). CDR1 is MNHEY and CDR2 is SVGEGT in the germline V gene. This CDR3 is 11 amino acids long. Trimming cost V 11 bases and J 4 bases, with 9 bases left between them. CDR3 coding DNA: TGTGCCTCGGGGCTTAATCAGCCCCAGCATTTT. Amino acids: CASGLNQPQHF.

With respect to this clonotype: A single base separates this from a much larger clone, so it may be a read error. The V call is TRBV4-3, the J call TRBJ1-6, with D perhaps TRBD1 (6 bases). Germline V gene lookup returns CDR1 LGHNA and CDR2 YSLEER. The CDR3 runs 18 residues. The CDR3 sequence: CASSQDPAGVAYNSPPHF. The CDR3 bases are TGCGCCAGCAGCCAAGATCCCGCAGGGGTAGCCTATAATTCACCCCCCCACTTT.

This clonotype was observed many times. The chain is built from TRBV6-5 and TRBJ2-7; 8 nucleotides agree with TRBD1. After removal of 4 bases from V and 4 bases from J, the junction contained 9 bases not matched to a gene. Germline V gene sequence: CDR1 MNHEY, CDR2 SVGAGI. This CDR3 region has 15 residues. CDR3 sequence reads: CASSFGTGGSYEQYF. DNA of the CDR3: TGTGCCAGCAGTTTCGGGACAGGAGGTTCTTACGAGCAGTACTTC.

This clonotype has ten or more counts. V and J are TRBV5-1 and TRBJ1-1; the match to TRBD1 covers 7 bases. Trimming at V came to 0 bases and at J to 5 bases, leaving 4 bases not matched to a gene. From germline, CDR1 is SGHRS and CDR2 YFSETQ. The CDR3 sequence is 14 residues long. Written as DNA, the CDR3 is TGCGCCAGCAGCTTGGCCGGGGGACAGACTGAAGCTTTCTTT. This encodes CASSLAGGQTEAFF.

Many counts were recorded for this clonotype. The CDR3 protein is CASSSDRAYEQYF. The CDR3 coding sequence is TGTGCCAGCAGCTCGGACAGGGCCTACGAGCAGTACTTC. The V and J genes are TRBV11-2 and TRBJ2-7, with TRBD1 identical over 8 bases. Germline V gene lookup returns CDR1 SGHAT and CDR2 FQNNGV. The CDR3 is 13 residues long. With V trimmed by 4 bases and J by 2 bases, 1 base remained unmatched.